This TCR beta chain was observed in a study of molecular identifiers for immune sequencing clone quantification. Regarding the study as a whole: Beyond 20 RNA copies, clones held over 98% of effector molecules, compared with under 1% in naive cells.

Germline V gives CDR1 LGHNA, CDR2 YSLEER. This CDR3 contains 16 residues. Trimming stripped 1 base from V and 1 base from J, with 12 bases between. Construction of naive CD8 libraries employed roughly 18,000 to 1,100,000 sorted cells together with 10%, 30% or 50% RNA. For naive CD8 T cells, sorting used the CD8+CD4-CCR7+CD45RA+ phenotype. As previously described, bulk TCR libraries were made using listed TCR primers. MiXCR, run by TCRdb on the PCR reads, gives a single entry per CDR3 protein. This table holds under 600,000 distinct CDR3 sequences, about a fifth found once. A few counts support this clonotype. Its antigen is undetermined.

This rearrangement joins TRBV4-3 to TRBJ2-3; D remains ambiguous. Specimen: naive CD8+ T cells from blood, with Jurkat cell RNA spiked in. Stated subset: FACS-sorted CD8+CD4-CCR7+CD45RA+ naive T cells. This receptor was taken from a human donor in good health. Some libraries in this study had Jurkat cell RNA spiked in. Written as DNA, the CDR3 is TGCGCCAGCAGCCAAGGGGTCCTCCGGGGCACAGATACGCAGTATTTT. This encodes CASSQGVLRGTDTQYF.